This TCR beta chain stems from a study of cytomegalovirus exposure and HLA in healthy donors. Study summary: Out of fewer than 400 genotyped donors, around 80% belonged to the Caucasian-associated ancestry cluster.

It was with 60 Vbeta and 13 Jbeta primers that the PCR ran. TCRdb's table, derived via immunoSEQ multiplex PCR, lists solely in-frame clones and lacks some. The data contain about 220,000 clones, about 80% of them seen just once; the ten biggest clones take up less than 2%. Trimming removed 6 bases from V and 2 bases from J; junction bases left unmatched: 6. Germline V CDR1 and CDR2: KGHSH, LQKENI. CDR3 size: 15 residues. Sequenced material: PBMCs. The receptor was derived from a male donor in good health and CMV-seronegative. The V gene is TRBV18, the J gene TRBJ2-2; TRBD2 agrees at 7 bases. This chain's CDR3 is CASSPSSGNTGELFF. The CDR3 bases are TGTGCCAGCTCGCCATCTAGCGGAAACACCGGGGAGCTGTTTTTT.